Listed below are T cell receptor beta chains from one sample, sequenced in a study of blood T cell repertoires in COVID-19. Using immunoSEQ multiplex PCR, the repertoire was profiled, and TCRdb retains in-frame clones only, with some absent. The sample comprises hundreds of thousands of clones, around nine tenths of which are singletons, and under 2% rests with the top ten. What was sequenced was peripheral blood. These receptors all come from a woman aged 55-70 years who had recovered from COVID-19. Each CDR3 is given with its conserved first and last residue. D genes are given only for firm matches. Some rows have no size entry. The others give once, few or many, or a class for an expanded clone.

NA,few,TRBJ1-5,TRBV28,CASSLVRGNNNQPQHF,TGTGCCAGCAGTTTAGTCAGGGGAAATAACAATCAGCCCCAGCATTTT
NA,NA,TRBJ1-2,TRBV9,CASSVNNQGFGYTF,TGTGCCAGCAGCGTAAACAATCAGGGGTTCGGCTACACCTTC
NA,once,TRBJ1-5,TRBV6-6,CASSSGWPQHF,TGTGCCAGCAGTTCCGGGTGGCCCCAGCATTTT
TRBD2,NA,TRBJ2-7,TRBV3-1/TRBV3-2,CASSQGLLAGGYEQYF,TGTGCCAGCAGCCAAGGCCTTCTAGCGGGGGGTTACGAGCAGTACTTC
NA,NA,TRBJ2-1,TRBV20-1,CSASSGSYTYNEQFF,TGCAGTGCTAGTTCCGGGTCTTACACCTACAATGAGCAGTTCTTC
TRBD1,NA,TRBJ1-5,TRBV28,CASSLPTGGSQPQHF,TGTGCCAGCAGTCTCCCCACAGGGGGCAGTCAGCCCCAGCATTTT
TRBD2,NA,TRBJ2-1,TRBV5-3,CARSPRPASGGIAYNEQFF,TGTGCCAGAAGCCCCCGACCCGCTAGCGGGGGGATCGCCTACAATGAGCAGTTCTTC
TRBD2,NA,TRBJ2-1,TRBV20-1,CSASRRGAPYNEQFF,TGCAGTGCTAGTAGGCGGGGGGCTCCCTACAATGAGCAGTTCTTC
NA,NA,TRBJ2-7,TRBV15,CATSRGIRTDYEQYF,TGTGCCACCAGCAGGGGGATTCGGACAGACTACGAGCAGTACTTC
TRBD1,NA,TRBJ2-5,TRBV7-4,CASSLVWRQGRNVHQETQYF,TGTGCCAGCAGCTTAGTATGGAGACAGGGGAGGAATGTACACCAAGAGACCCAGTACTTC
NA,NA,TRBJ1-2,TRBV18,CASSPGRRDGYTF,TGTGCCAGCTCACCAGGGCGGCGGGATGGCTACACCTTC
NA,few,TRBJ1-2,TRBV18,CASSPPTGSYGYTF,TGTGCCAGCTCACCACCTACAGGGAGCTATGGCTACACCTTC
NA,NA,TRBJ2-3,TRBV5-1,CASSPGGKRGTDTQYF,TGCGCCAGCAGCCCCGGGGGTAAGCGGGGCACAGATACGCAGTATTTT
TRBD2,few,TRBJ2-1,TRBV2,CASISGGTYNEQFF,TGTGCCAGTATTAGCGGGGGGACCTACAATGAGCAGTTCTTC
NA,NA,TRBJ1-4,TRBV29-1,CSVALGGGDEKLFF,TGCAGCGTTGCCTTGGGGGGTGGGGATGAAAAACTGTTTTTT
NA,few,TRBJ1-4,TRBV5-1,CASSLAGKHEKLFF,TGCGCCAGCAGCTTGGCAGGGAAGCATGAAAAACTGTTTTTT
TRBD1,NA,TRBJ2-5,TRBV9,CASSTGGQETQYF,TGTGCCAGCAGCACAGGGGGCCAAGAGACCCAGTACTTC